These 22 T cell receptor beta chains share one sample of origin, sequenced in a study of T cell responses to AZD1222 COVID-19 vaccine. Method: immunoSEQ multiplex PCR; TCRdb's copy keeps in-frame clones and lacks some. Among about 120,000 clones listed, 91% were seen once. Source: peripheral blood, taken on day 0 of AZD1222 vaccination. The receptors shown here come from an adult in good health.

The V and J genes are TRBV9 and TRBJ1-1; no clear D. V dropped 0 bases and J dropped 3 bases, with 9 bases sitting between them. The CDR3 runs to 14 residues. Germline V lookup: CDR1 SGDLS, CDR2 YYNGEE. CDR3 DNA sequence: TGTGCCAGCAGCGTAGGGGCTGGGGACACTGAAGCTTTCTTT. Amino acids: CASSVGAGDTEAFF.

This rearrangement joins TRBV19 to TRBJ2-7, with D tentatively TRBD2 (5 bases). The V and J ends lost 1 base and 0 bases respectively, with 10 bases between them. Germline V gene data show CDR1 as LNHDA and CDR2 as SQIVND (reference sequence). The CDR3 runs 15 residues. The CDR3 is CASSIATEVSYEQYF. Written as DNA, the CDR3 is TGTGCCAGTAGTATAGCGACGGAGGTCTCCTACGAGCAGTACTTC.

The rearrangement joins TRBV11-2 to TRBJ2-3; no definite D call. Trimming left V 2 bases short and J 6 bases short, with 9 bases between. The germline V gene has CDR1 SGHAT and CDR2 FQNNGV. This CDR3 comprises 13 residues. The CDR3 coding sequence is TGTGCCAGCAGCTTAATATTCCTGGATACGCAGTATTTT. Translation gives CASSLIFLDTQYF.

This chain uses TRBV6-5 with TRBJ1-1; TRBD1 is a possible D gene (5 bases). This CDR3 has 14 amino acids. Germline V CDR1 and CDR2: MNHEY, SVGAGI. Trimming took off 8 bases at V and 4 bases at J, with 17 bases between the two ends. The CDR3 protein is CASRYIGATTEAFF. As DNA, the CDR3 is TGTGCCAGCCGCTATATCGGGGCAACCACTGAAGCTTTCTTT.

The chain is built from TRBV5-1 and TRBJ1-1; TRBD1 matches 9 bases. Germline CDR1 is SGHRS and CDR2 is YFSETQ. The length of the CDR3 is 15 residues. The V and J ends lost 0 bases and 4 bases, in that order; junction bases with no gene match: 4. CDR3 protein: CASSLEGQGSTEAFF. The CDR3, as DNA: TGCGCCAGCAGCTTGGAGGGACAGGGAAGCACTGAAGCTTTCTTT.

In DNA form, the CDR3 reads TGCGCCAGCAGCTTGGAACGGGCCACCGGGGAGCTGTTTTTT. Protein product: CASSLERATGELFF. This chain connects TRBV5-1 to TRBJ2-2; the D is unclear. CDR3 length: 14 amino acids. V lost 0 bases, J lost 4 bases, and 7 bases lay in between. Germline loops: CDR1 SGHRS, CDR2 YFSETQ.

The chain is built from TRBV18 and TRBJ1-4; the D gene is possibly TRBD1 (6 bases). This CDR3 has 15 residues. V lost 0 bases and J 6 bases, leaving 11 bases between the germline ends. The germline gives CDR1 KGHSH, CDR2 LQKENI. The CDR3 DNA reads TGTGCCAGCTCACCACCGGGCCAGGGGTATGAAAAACTGTTTTTT. Translation gives CASSPPGQGYEKLFF.

V is TRBV14 and J is TRBJ1-4, with 8 bases fitting TRBD1. Trimming removed 1 base from V and 5 bases from J; junction bases left unmatched: 12. Germline CDR1 and CDR2: SGHDN and FVKESK. This CDR3 is 18 amino acids long. The CDR3 DNA is TGTGCCAGCAGCCAAGTAAAGGGACAGGAGGGCTTAAATGAAAAACTGTTTTTT. Amino acids: CASSQVKGQEGLNEKLFF.

This chain joins TRBV12-5 and TRBJ1-5; D perhaps matches TRBD1 (5 bases). Trimming removed 6 bases at V and 1 base at J, with 22 bases between. CDR3 length equals 18 residues. From germline, CDR1 is LGHNT and CDR2 FRNRAP. For the CDR3, the DNA is TGTGCTAGTGGCGCGGGACTCCCACCTGGGGAAAGCAATCAGCCCCAGCATTTT. It encodes CASGAGLPPGESNQPQHF.

This clone was picked up a small number of times. The chain carries TRBV5-5 and TRBJ1-5; tentative D call: TRBD1 (5 bases). V shed 0 bases and J shed 2 bases, with 12 bases lying between them. Germline values: CDR1 SGHKS, CDR2 YYEKEE (reference sequence). The CDR3 covers 16 residues. CDR3 residues: CASSLESGGGNQPQHF. As DNA, the CDR3 is TGTGCCAGCAGCTTGGAGTCGGGAGGGGGCAATCAGCCCCAGCATTTT.

V usage is TRBV2 and J usage is TRBJ1-2; D is ambiguous. Per germline, CDR1 SNHLY and CDR2 FYNNEI. This CDR3 region has 12 residues. V shed 3 bases and J shed 2 bases, with 4 bases lying between them. The CDR3 sequence is CASSDRNYGYTF. In DNA, the CDR3 is TGTGCCAGCAGTGACCGGAACTATGGCTACACCTTC.

The genes are TRBV29-1 and TRBJ1-1; the D is unclear. CDR1 and CDR2 (germline): SQVTM, ANQGSEA. Trimming stripped 4 bases from V and 4 bases from J, with 13 bases between. The CDR3 has 13 amino acids. The CDR3 DNA reads as TGCAGCGTTGGAGGGAGTGAGGGCACTGAAGCTTTCTTT. Its translation is CSVGGSEGTEAFF.

The V gene is TRBV20-1, the J gene TRBJ1-4; D not certain. Germline V gene sequence: CDR1 DFQATT, CDR2 SNEGSKA (reference sequence). This CDR3 contains 11 residues. For the CDR3, the DNA is TGCAATGCCGTTCTGGGCGAAAAACTGTTTTTT. Protein: CNAVLGEKLFF.

This clone was recorded a few times. The J gene is TRBJ1-1, the V gene TRBV4-1; D gene unclear. V lost 1 base, J lost 6 bases, and 12 bases lay in between. Germline loops: CDR1 MGHRA, CDR2 YSYEKL. The CDR3 is 14 residues long. CDR3 DNA: TGCGCCAGCAGCCAAGGGCCGTTGGTGCCTGAAGCTTTCTTT. Protein sequence: CASSQGPLVPEAFF.

The V call is TRBV6-5, the J call TRBJ1-2; D remains ambiguous. V dropped 2 bases and J dropped 4 bases, with 14 bases sitting between them. This CDR3 comprises 15 residues. Germline V lookup: CDR1 MNHEY, CDR2 SVGAGI. The chain's CDR3 is CASSYRAHYSYGYTF. CDR3 nucleotides: TGTGCCAGCAGTTACCGAGCACATTACTCCTATGGCTACACCTTC.

The chain links TRBV5-1 to TRBJ2-5; 7 bases map to TRBD2. The CDR3 consists of 13 residues. The germline V gene has CDR1 SGHRS and CDR2 YFSETQ. V trimming: 9 bases; J trimming: 1 base; junction bases outside the gene matches: 6. This CDR3 is CATRGGTQETQYF. The CDR3 region has the DNA TGCGCCACCCGGGGAGGGACCCAAGAGACCCAGTACTTC.

V usage is TRBV3-1 (or the pseudogene TRBV3-2) and J usage is TRBJ1-5; TRBD1 agrees at 9 bases. The CDR3 extends over 13 amino acids. V trimming: 4 bases; J trimming: 16 bases; junction bases outside the gene matches: 11. Per germline, CDR1 LGHDT and CDR2 YNNKEL (reference sequence). CDR3 residues: CASSPGQGSPVHF. The CDR3 DNA reads TGTGCCAGCAGCCCTGGACAGGGGTCCCCTGTTCATTTT.

The gene calls are TRBV27 and TRBJ1-2; TRBD1 matches 7 bases. This CDR3 spans 17 amino acids. CDR1 MNHEY and CDR2 SMNVEV come from the germline V gene (reference sequence). The V and J ends lost 3 bases and 0 bases, in that order; junction bases with no gene match: 10. The CDR3: CASSFQPQGDANYGYTF. The CDR3 DNA is TGTGCCAGCAGTTTTCAACCTCAGGGGGACGCTAACTATGGCTACACCTTC.

This chain links TRBV28 with TRBJ2-7, with D perhaps matching TRBD1 (8 bases). The CDR3 length is 14 residues. Trimming removed 6 bases from V and 2 bases from J, with 14 bases in between. Germline lookup yields CDR1 MDHEN and CDR2 SYDVKM. As DNA, the CDR3 is TGTGCCAGCAGAAACAGGGGGGGAACCTACGAGCAGTACTTC. This encodes CASRNRGGTYEQYF.

The V call is TRBV19, the J call TRBJ2-7, with unresolved D. In germline, CDR1 is LNHDA, CDR2 SQIVND (reference sequence). The CDR3 length is 13 residues. The ends were cut back, 6 bases at V and 1 base at J, with 10 bases in the middle. The CDR3 region is CASRGSLSYEQYF. For the CDR3, the DNA is TGTGCCAGTAGAGGGTCACTGTCCTACGAGCAGTACTTC.

The rearrangement uses TRBV27 and TRBJ2-3; TRBD2 might be the D (6 bases). Germline CDR1 and CDR2: MNHEY and SMNVEV (reference sequence). Trimming cost V 2 bases and J 2 bases, with 11 bases left between them. CDR3 length: 15 amino acids. DNA for the CDR3: TGTGCCAGCAGTTTAACTAGCCGAAACACAGATACGCAGTATTTT. Protein product: CASSLTSRNTDTQYF.

V gene TRBV2 combines with J gene TRBJ1-6; the D gene is possibly TRBD1 (6 bases). Trimming left V 4 bases short and J 6 bases short, with 10 bases between. Germline-derived CDR1 and CDR2 are SNHLY and FYNNEI. CDR3 length equals 14 residues. The CDR3 sequence: CASSVGGGNSPLHF. In nucleotides, the CDR3 is TGTGCCAGCAGTGTCGGGGGCGGTAATTCACCCCTCCACTTT.